Listed here are 2 T cell receptor beta chains from one sample, sequenced in a study of regulatory T cells in long-lasting Graves disease (dated by TCRdb to about 2021). Per the publication, the time point label means: newly diagnosed GD, antithyroid drugs for less than 3 months. For both TCR sequencing and RNA sequencing, RNA was extracted from PBMCs using TRIzol. Library method: multiplex PCR. The instrument was an Illumina HiSeq 4000. To build TCR beta libraries, CDR3 regions were amplified by Arm-PCR using iRepertoire HTBI primers. The raw public data were reprocessed by TCRdb itself: fastp quality trimming at Q25, MiXCR clonotype calling, in-frame beta chains only. Each CDR3 protein gets just one entry, which takes the most common genes and DNA from the rows behind it. For this sample the table gives about 430,000 distinct CDR3 sequences, of which approximately 15% were detected only once. The ten largest clones add up to roughly 7.7% of the sample.

These data were also reused for a study on T cells in Graves' hyperthyroidism and ophthalmopathy.

The sample in question was peripheral blood mononuclear cells (PBMCs), obtained at new diagnosis, from a patient treated with antithyroid drugs. The receptor source for this set is a woman between 40 and 55 years old with Graves disease. Donor details come from another sample of the same person, matched by shared clones.

This clonotype turned up a few times. The chain joins TRBV5-6 to TRBJ1-4; tentative D call: TRBD1 (5 bases). The CDR3 spans 14 residues. With 3 bases removed from V and 7 bases from J, the gap between germline ends came to 13 bases. The germline CDR1 and CDR2 sequences are SGHDT and YYEEEE. The CDR3 region has the DNA TGTGCCAGCAGCTCTACAGGTCGGAGTGAAAAACTGTTTTTT. This gives the protein CASSSTGRSEKLFF.

This clonotype was counted many times. The V gene is TRBV5-8, the J gene TRBJ1-5; the match to TRBD1 covers 9 bases. J lost 4 bases, V lost 5 bases, and 7 bases had no gene match. The CDR3 runs to 15 residues. Germline CDR1 reads SGHTS; CDR2 reads YDEGEE. CDR3: CASRSKGTGNQPQHF. The CDR3 DNA reads TGTGCCAGCAGGAGTAAGGGGACAGGGAATCAGCCCCAGCATTTT.